The T cell receptor (beta chain) described here comes from a study of T-cell memory formation after mild COVID-19. As for the study in general: TCR clusters were mostly donor specific.

This clonotype is labeled as medium-sized. Its antigen remains unknown. UMIs and sample barcodes were carried by the TCR alpha and TCR beta cDNA libraries that 5'RACE produced using constant-segment primers. TCRdb fed the 5' RACE reads into MiXCR, producing one record per CDR3 protein. This table has 1,500 to 2,000 distinct CDR3 sequences, approximately 62% appearing once. General study findings and limits: Clones that got smaller from day 15 to 85 had even CD4/CD8, while clones growing later tipped toward CD4+.

Germline V gene sequence: CDR1 SGHNT, CDR2 YYREEE (reference sequence). V trimming: 4 bases; J trimming: 2 bases; junction bases outside the gene matches: 7. This CDR3 spans 16 amino acids. This sequence was found in an adult who had mild COVID-19 (a few samples of this study predate the infection). Cell type and time point are not known. Sequencing was performed on PBMCs or a T cell subset sorted from them (not recorded which). The V and J genes are TRBV5-4 and TRBJ2-3; 10 nucleotides line up with TRBD2. CDR3 sequence reads: CASSRGLAEITDTQYF. The CDR3 DNA follows: TGTGCCAGCAGCCGCGGACTAGCGGAAATCACAGATACGCAGTATTTT.